The rows below give T cell receptor beta chains drawn from one sample of a study of long-term antiretroviral therapy in people with HIV. The protocol was immunoSEQ multiplex PCR, while the TCRdb copy is restricted to in-frame clones and leaves out a portion. The sample has some 16,000 clones; just over 75% are singletons. Here the sequenced sample was unsorted PBMCs, taken 2.1 years after starting antiretroviral therapy. Source of these receptors: a man aged 35 to 55 with HIV. The CDR3 runs from the conserved cysteine through the conserved F or W. The D gene is left open where the match is weak. The size field is filled for only some rows; it gives once, few, many or a size class.

CDR3aa	CDR3nt	len	v_gene	j_gene	abundance	d_gene
CASRGGIYEQYF	TGTGCCAGTCGAGGGGGGATTTACGAGCAGTACTTC	12	TRBV2	TRBJ2-7	few	NA
CSVLTLYGYTF	TGCAGCGTTTTAACCCTGTATGGCTACACCTTC	11	TRBV29-1	TRBJ1-2	NA	NA
CASSFYPADLTSGANVLTF	TGCGCCAGCAGCTTCTATCCCGCCGACCTCACCTCTGGGGCCAACGTCCTGACTTTC	19	TRBV5-1	TRBJ2-6	once	NA
CASSITSGSTEAFF	TGTGCCAGTAGTATCACTTCCGGCAGCACTGAAGCTTTCTTT	14	TRBV19	TRBJ1-1	once	NA
CATNSGGTDTQYF	TGTGCCACCAATAGCGGGGGTACAGATACGCAGTATTTT	13	TRBV10-3	TRBJ2-3	NA	TRBD2
CASSRGGSSEGAKNIQYF	TGCGCCAGCAGCAGGGGGGGGTCCAGTGAGGGGGCCAAAAACATTCAGTACTTC	18	TRBV4-1	TRBJ2-4	NA	NA
CASSSSGGSTDTQYF	TGTGCCAGCAGCTCATCAGGCGGCAGCACAGATACGCAGTATTTT	15	TRBV7-9	TRBJ2-3	NA	NA
CASSQGLRKGNNQPQHF	TGCGCCAGCAGCCAAGGTTTAAGGAAGGGGAACAATCAGCCCCAGCATTTT	17	TRBV4-1	TRBJ1-5	NA	NA
CASSLGLQETQYF	TGTGCCAGCAGCCTGGGACTCCAAGAGACCCAGTACTTC	13	TRBV9	TRBJ2-5	NA	NA
CASRPWTSGGGTDTQYF	TGTGCCAGCAGACCTTGGACTAGCGGGGGGGGCACAGATACGCAGTATTTT	17	TRBV5-4	TRBJ2-3	once	TRBD2
CASSPPLAGTYNEQFF	TGTGCCAGCTCACCACCACTAGCGGGTACCTACAATGAGCAGTTCTTC	16	TRBV18	TRBJ2-1	few	TRBD2
CASSYRQGGIQETQYF	TGTGCCAGCAGTTACCGACAGGGCGGGATCCAAGAGACCCAGTACTTC	16	TRBV27	TRBJ2-5	NA	NA
CASSSVDWTENTEAFF	TGTGCCAGCAGCTCCGTAGATTGGACAGAGAACACTGAAGCTTTCTTT	16	TRBV5-5	TRBJ1-1	once	NA
CASSPWQGTEAFF	TGTGCCAGCAGCCCATGGCAAGGGACTGAAGCTTTCTTT	13	TRBV7-8	TRBJ1-1	NA	NA
CASSETGANTGELFF	TGTGCCAGCAGTGAGACAGGGGCAAACACCGGGGAGCTGTTTTTT	15	TRBV2	TRBJ2-2	once	TRBD1
CASRPLKSGANVLTF	TGTGCCAGCAGACCCCTTAAGTCCGGGGCCAACGTCCTGACTTTC	15	TRBV2	TRBJ2-6	NA	NA
CASSLTSNYGYTF	TGTGCCAGCAGTTTAACCTCGAACTATGGCTACACCTTC	13	TRBV27	TRBJ1-2	few	NA
CASGLVQNTEAFF	TGTGCTAGTGGTTTGGTACAGAACACTGAAGCTTTCTTT	13	TRBV12-5	TRBJ1-1	NA	NA
CASSLAVGQGLYGYTF	TGTGCCAGCAGCTTAGCGGTGGGACAGGGGTTATATGGCTACACCTTC	16	TRBV7-9	TRBJ1-2	NA	TRBD1
CASSLNTRGTIREETQYF	TGTGCCAGCAGCTTAAACACCCGGGGGACTATCAGAGAAGAGACCCAGTACTTC	18	TRBV7-8	TRBJ2-5	NA	TRBD2
CASSTLYSANSPLHF	TGTGCCAGCAGTACCCTTTATTCGGCTAATTCACCCCTCCACTTT	15	TRBV6-5	TRBJ1-6	NA	NA
CASSPAPDQPQHF	TGTGCCAGCTCACCAGCTCCGGATCAGCCCCAGCATTTT	13	TRBV18	TRBJ1-5	NA	NA
CAWRGEAGNVYEQYF	TGTGCCTGGCGTGGGGAGGCGGGTAATGTCTACGAGCAGTACTTC	15	TRBV30	TRBJ2-7	NA	NA
CASSLRRGFNEKLFF	TGTGCCAGCAGCCTCCGGCGGGGCTTTAATGAAAAACTGTTTTTT	15	TRBV5-6	TRBJ1-4	NA	NA
CASSLQGGTTEAFF	TGTGCCAGCAGCTTACAGGGGGGAACCACTGAAGCTTTCTTT	14	TRBV7-9	TRBJ1-1	NA	TRBD1
CASSLTTDEQFF	TGTGCCAGCAGCTTGACGACGGATGAGCAGTTCTTC	12	TRBV5-6	TRBJ2-1	NA	NA
CASGPQGAPYNSPLHF	TGTGCTAGCGGCCCACAGGGGGCACCCTATAATTCACCCCTCCACTTT	16	TRBV12-5	TRBJ1-6	few	TRBD1
CACQTGDTEAFF	TGTGCCTGTCAGACAGGGGACACTGAAGCTTTCTTT	12	TRBV30	TRBJ1-1	NA	TRBD1
CAISESEELYGYTF	TGTGCCATCAGTGAGTCAGAGGAACTCTATGGCTACACCTTC	14	TRBV10-3	TRBJ1-2	NA	NA
CASSLGGTVGIGGYTF	TGTGCCAGCAGCTTAGGTGGGACAGTGGGGATTGGCGGCTACACCTTC	16	TRBV13	TRBJ1-2	NA	TRBD1
CAIRTVFSGANVLTF	TGTGCCATCCGGACAGTCTTCTCTGGGGCCAACGTCCTGACTTTC	15	TRBV10-3	TRBJ2-6	NA	NA
CATSRDLIGAYEQYF	TGTGCCACCAGCAGAGATTTAATCGGAGCCTACGAGCAGTACTTC	15	TRBV15	TRBJ2-7	NA	NA
CASTLQVLDSGNTIYF	TGTGCCAGCACCCTACAGGTCTTGGACTCTGGAAACACCATATATTTT	16	TRBV2	TRBJ1-3	NA	NA
CASSFGGPTGGYTF	TGCGCCAGCAGCTTTGGGGGGCCGACAGGGGGCTACACCTTC	14	TRBV5-1	TRBJ1-2	NA	TRBD1
CASNAQGMTQYF	TGTGCCAGTAACGCTCAGGGGATGACCCAGTACTTC	12	TRBV2	TRBJ2-5	NA	NA
CASSLGQGAHYGYTF	TGTGCCAGCAGTTTAGGACAGGGGGCACACTATGGCTACACCTTC	15	TRBV7-3	TRBJ1-2	NA	TRBD1
CASSITSGYYGYTF	TGTGCCAGCAGTATTACTTCGGGGTACTATGGCTACACCTTC	14	TRBV6-1	TRBJ1-2	NA	NA
CASDSHRVGWGYSPLHF	TGTGCCAGTGACTCCCACAGGGTCGGCTGGGGATATTCACCCCTCCACTTT	17	TRBV2	TRBJ1-6	few	NA
CASRPDRRALNQPQHF	TGTGCCAGCAGACCGGACCGGCGCGCTTTAAATCAGCCCCAGCATTTT	16	TRBV27	TRBJ1-5	NA	NA